The clone carrying this T cell receptor (beta chain) was observed a handful of times. The source of the sample is a study of blood T cell repertoires in COVID-19. Using immunoSEQ multiplex PCR, the repertoire was profiled, and TCRdb retains in-frame clones only, with some absent. The sample holds tens of thousands of clones, roughly 88% seen once. The CDR3 sequence is 17 residues long. The junction had 6 bases not matched to a gene; V was cut back by 0 bases and J by 5 bases. This receptor was obtained from a man aged 65 to 85 with acute or convalescent COVID-19. The chain joins TRBV23-1 to TRBJ1-5, with 11 bases identical to TRBD1. TRBV23-1 carries the ORF label, with uncertain function. The specimen sequenced was peripheral blood. The CDR3 DNA is TGCGCCAGCAGTCAATCAATAGGGGGACAGGGGGATCAGCCCCAGCATTTT. Protein product: CASSQSIGGQGDQPQHF.